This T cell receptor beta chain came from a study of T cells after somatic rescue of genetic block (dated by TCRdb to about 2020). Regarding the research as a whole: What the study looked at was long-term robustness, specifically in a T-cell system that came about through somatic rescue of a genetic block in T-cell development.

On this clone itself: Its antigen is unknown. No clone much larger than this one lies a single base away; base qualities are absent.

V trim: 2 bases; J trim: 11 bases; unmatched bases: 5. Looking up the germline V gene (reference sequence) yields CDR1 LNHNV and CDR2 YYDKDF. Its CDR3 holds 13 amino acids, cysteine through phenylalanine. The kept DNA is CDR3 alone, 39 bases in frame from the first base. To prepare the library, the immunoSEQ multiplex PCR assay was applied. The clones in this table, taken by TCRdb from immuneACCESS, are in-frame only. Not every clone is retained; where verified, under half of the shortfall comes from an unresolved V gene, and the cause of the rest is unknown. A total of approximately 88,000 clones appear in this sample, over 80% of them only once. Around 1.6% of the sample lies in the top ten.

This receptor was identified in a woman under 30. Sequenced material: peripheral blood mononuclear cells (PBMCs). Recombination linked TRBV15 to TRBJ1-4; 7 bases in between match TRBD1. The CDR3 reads CATSRPGGSKLFF. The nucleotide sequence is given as TGTGCCACCAGCAGACCAGGGGGTTCGAAACTGTTTTTT.